Listed here is a single T cell receptor (beta chain). V dropped 2 bases and J dropped 4; count of bases not matched to a gene: 9. The CDR3 consists of 17 residues. In germline, CDR1 is SEHNR, CDR2 FQNEAQ (reference sequence). This record comes from a study of blood T cell repertoires in COVID-19. Background on the study: Sites across the United States, Italy and Spain contributed samples from acute and convalescent COVID-19. The analysed material was cDNA or gDNA that came from T cells, B-cell-depleted T cells, or PBMCs.

Generated by immunoSEQ multiplex PCR, the TCRdb table keeps only in-frame clones and is missing some. In the table there are about 330,000 clones, 70% to 90% of which are singletons. The sequenced sample was PBMCs or T cells enriched from blood (not recorded which). The TCR sequence derives from a woman aged 30 to 39 who had recovered from COVID-19. V gene TRBV7-9 combines with J gene TRBJ2-3; 10 nucleotides line up with TRBD1. For the CDR3, the DNA is TGTGCCAGCAGCTTATTCGGGACAGGGGTAGTCTCAGATACGCAGTATTTT. Residues: CASSLFGTGVVSDTQYF.